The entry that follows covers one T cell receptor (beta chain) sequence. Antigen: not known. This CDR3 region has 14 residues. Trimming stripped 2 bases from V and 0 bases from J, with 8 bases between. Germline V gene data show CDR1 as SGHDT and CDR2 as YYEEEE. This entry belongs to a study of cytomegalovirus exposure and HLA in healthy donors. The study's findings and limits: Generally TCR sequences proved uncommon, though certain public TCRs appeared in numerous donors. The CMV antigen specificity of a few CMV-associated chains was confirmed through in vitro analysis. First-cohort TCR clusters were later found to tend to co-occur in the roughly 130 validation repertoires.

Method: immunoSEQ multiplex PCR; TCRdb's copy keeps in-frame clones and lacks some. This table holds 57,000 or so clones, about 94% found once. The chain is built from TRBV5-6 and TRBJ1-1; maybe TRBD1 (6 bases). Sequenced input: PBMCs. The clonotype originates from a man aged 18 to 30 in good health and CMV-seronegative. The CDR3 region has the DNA TGTGCCAGCAGCTTTACAGGGTTGAACACTGAAGCTTTCTTT. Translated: CASSFTGLNTEAFF.